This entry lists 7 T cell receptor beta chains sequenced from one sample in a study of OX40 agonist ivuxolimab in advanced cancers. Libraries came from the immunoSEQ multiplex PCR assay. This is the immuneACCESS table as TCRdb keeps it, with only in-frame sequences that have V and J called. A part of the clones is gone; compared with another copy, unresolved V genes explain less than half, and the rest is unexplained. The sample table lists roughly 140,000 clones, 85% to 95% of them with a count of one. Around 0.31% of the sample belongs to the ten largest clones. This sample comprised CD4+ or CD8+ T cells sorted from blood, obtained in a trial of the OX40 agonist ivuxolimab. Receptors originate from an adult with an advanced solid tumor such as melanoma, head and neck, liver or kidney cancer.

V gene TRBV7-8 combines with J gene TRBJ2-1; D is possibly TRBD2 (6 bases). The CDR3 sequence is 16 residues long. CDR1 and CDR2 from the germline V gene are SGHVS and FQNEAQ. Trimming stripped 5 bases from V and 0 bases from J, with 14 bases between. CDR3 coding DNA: TGTGCCAGCAGCGCACAACGGGGGAGCTCCTACAATGAGCAGTTCTTC. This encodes CASSAQRGSSYNEQFF. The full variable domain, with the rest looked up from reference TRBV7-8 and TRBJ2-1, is GAGVSQSPRYKVAKRGQDVALRCDPISGHVSLFWYQQALGQGPEFLTYFQNEAQLDKSGLPSDRFFAERPEGSVSTLKIQRTQQEDSAVYLCASSAQRGSSYNEQFFGPGTRLTVL.

The CDR3 reads CASSSPGNTIYF. The CDR3 region has the DNA TGTGCCAGCAGTTCCCCTGGAAACACCATATATTTT. The J gene is TRBJ1-3, the V gene TRBV28, with D unclear. Germline values: CDR1 MDHEN, CDR2 SYDVKM. There are 12 residues in the CDR3. Trimming took off 4 bases at V and 2 bases at J, with 3 bases between the two ends.

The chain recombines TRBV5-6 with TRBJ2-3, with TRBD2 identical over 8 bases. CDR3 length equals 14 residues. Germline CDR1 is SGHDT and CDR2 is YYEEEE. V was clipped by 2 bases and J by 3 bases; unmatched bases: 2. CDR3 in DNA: TGTGCCAGCAGCTTAGGACTAGCTACAGATACGCAGTATTTT. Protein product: CASSLGLATDTQYF.

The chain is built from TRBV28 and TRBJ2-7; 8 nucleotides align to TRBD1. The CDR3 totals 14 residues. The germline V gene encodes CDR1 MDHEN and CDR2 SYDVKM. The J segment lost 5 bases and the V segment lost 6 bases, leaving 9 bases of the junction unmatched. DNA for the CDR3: TGTGCCAGCAGCCCCGGTCAGGGGGCGAACGAGCAGTACTTC. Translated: CASSPGQGANEQYF.

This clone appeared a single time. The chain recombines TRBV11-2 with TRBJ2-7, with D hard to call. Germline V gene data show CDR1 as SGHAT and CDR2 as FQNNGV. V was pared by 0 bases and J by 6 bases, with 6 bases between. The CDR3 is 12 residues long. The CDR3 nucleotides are TGTGCCAGCAGCTTAGACCGGTCCGAGCAGTACTTC. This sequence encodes CASSLDRSEQYF.

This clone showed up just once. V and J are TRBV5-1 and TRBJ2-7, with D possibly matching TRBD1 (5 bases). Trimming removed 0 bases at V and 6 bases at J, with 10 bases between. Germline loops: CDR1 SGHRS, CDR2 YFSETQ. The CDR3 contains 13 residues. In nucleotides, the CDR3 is TGCGCCAGCAGCTTGGGGACATTCGGCGAGCAGTACTTC. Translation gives CASSLGTFGEQYF.

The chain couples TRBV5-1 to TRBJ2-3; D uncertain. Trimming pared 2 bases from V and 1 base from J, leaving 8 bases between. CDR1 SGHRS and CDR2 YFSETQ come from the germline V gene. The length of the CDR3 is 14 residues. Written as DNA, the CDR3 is TGCGCCAGCAGCTTTTCGCCGGGCACAGATACGCAGTATTTT. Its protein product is CASSFSPGTDTQYF.